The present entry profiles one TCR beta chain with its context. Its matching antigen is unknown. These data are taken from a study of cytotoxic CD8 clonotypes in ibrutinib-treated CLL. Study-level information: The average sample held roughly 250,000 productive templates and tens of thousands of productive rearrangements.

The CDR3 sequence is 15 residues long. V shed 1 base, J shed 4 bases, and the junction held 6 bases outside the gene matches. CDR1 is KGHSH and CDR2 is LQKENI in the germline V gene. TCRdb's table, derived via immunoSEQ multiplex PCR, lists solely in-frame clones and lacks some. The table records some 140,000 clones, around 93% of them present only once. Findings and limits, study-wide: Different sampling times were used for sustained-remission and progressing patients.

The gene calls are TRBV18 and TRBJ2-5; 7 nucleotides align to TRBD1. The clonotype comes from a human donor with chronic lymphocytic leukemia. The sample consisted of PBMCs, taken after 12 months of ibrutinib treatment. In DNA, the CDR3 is TGTGCCAGCTCACCACGACAGGGATGGGGAGAGACCCAGTACTTC. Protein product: CASSPRQGWGETQYF.